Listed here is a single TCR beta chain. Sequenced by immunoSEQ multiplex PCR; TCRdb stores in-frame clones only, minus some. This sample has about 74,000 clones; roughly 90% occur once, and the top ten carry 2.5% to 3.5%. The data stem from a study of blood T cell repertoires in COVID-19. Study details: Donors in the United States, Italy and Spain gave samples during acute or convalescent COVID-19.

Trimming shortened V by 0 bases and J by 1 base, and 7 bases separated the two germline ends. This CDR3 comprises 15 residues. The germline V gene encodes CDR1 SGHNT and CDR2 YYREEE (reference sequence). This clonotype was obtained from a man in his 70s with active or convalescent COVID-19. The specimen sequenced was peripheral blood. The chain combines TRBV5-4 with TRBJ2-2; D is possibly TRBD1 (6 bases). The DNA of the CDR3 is TGTGCCAGCAGCTTGGAACAGGGGAACACCGGGGAGCTGTTTTTT. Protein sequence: CASSLEQGNTGELFF.